The text below deals with one T cell receptor (beta chain). Original processing methods: Reference gene primer amplification gave nucleated cell count estimates. Some clones are missing from TCRdb's copy, which holds only in-frame ones; the method was immunoSEQ multiplex PCR. V and J calls plus clone size are reproduced from that table; the DNA served to infer D and trimming. The sample has about 200,000 clones, approximately 91% seen once; the top ten hold roughly a sixth. This record comes from a study of blood T cell repertoires in COVID-19. Overall study context: PBMCs, B-cell-depleted T cells, or T cells were the source of the cDNA or gDNA that made up the material.

The CDR3 is 12 residues long. V dropped 2 bases and J dropped 5 bases, with 5 bases sitting between them. Germline assignment: CDR1 KGHDR and CDR2 SFDVKD. The chain is built from TRBV24-1 and TRBJ2-5; no clear D. Sequencing used peripheral blood. The receptor was derived from a man aged 45-65 years with COVID-19, enrolled during active disease. The CDR3 nucleotides are TGTGCCACCAGTGATTCGTCGGAGACCCAGTACTTC. It yields the protein CATSDSSETQYF.